The present T cell receptor (beta chain) was sequenced within a study of T cells after yellow fever vaccination. Study conclusions and caveats: Although the secondary response was weaker, it peaked faster, at day 5 versus 15. Any FACS-sorted repertoire could hold abundant clonotypes that contaminate it from the bulk population. Post-booster repertoires again held most primary-vaccination clones (approximately 96% CD4, about 88% CD8).

As TCR cDNA was made by 5'RACE template switching, a universal primer site and UMIs were added. TCRdb redid the calling of the 5' RACE reads with MiXCR, one entry per CDR3 protein. The sample comprises about 340,000 distinct CDR3 sequences, roughly 4.3% of which are singletons, and 24% rests with the top ten. A few counts support this clonotype. Antigen specificity is unknown. Trimming cost V 2 bases and J 7 bases; bases outside gene matches: 9. Germline lookup yields CDR1 GTSNPN and CDR2 SVGIG (reference sequence). The CDR3 totals 15 residues. V usage is TRBV30 and J usage is TRBJ1-5, with 9 bases matching TRBD1. The sequence was collected from a young man who received the YFV17D yellow fever vaccine. Sequenced material: PBMCs, taken 5 days after the yellow fever booster vaccination. The CDR3 reads CAWSPGQGTRQPQHF. In DNA, the CDR3 is TGTGCCTGGAGTCCGGGACAGGGTACGCGACAGCCCCAGCATTTT.